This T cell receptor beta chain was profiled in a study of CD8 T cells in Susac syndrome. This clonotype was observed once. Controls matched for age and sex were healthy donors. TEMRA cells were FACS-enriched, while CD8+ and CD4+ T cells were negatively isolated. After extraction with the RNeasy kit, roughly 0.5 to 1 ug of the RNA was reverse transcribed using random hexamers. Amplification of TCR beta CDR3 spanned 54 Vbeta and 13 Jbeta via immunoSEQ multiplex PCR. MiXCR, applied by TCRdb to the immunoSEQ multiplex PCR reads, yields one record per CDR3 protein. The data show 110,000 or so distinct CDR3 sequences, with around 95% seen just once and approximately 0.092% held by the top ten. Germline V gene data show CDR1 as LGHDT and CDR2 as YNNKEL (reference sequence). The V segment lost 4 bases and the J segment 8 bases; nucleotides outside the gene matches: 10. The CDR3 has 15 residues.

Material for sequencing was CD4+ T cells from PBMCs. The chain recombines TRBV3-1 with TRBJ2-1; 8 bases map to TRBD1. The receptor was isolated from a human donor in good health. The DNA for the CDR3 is TGTGCCAGCAGCCTAGGGACAGGTAAGGTGGATGAGCAGTTCTTC. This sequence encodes CASSLGTGKVDEQFF.